One sample yielded the 17 T cell receptor beta chains listed below, sequenced in a study of OX40 agonist ivuxolimab in advanced cancers. Receptor amplification or capture employed the immunoSEQ multiplex PCR assay. Sourced from immuneACCESS, this table was stored by TCRdb with only in-frame sequences that have V and J called. A share of the clones is absent; for the studies checked, an unresolved V gene accounts for under half, and the remainder has no known explanation. The sample contains fewer than 25,000 clones, nearly 90% of them found a single time. Roughly a third of the sample is in the top ten clones. The source was CD4+ or CD8+ T cells sorted from blood, collected in a trial of the OX40 agonist ivuxolimab. The source is an adult with an advanced solid tumor such as melanoma, head and neck, liver or kidney cancer.

The chain joins TRBV7-9 to TRBJ1-2; D is perhaps TRBD1 (5 bases). The CDR3 totals 12 residues. V was shortened by 5 bases and J by 8 bases, with 12 bases between the two germline ends. Germline assignment: CDR1 SEHNR and CDR2 FQNEAQ (reference sequence). The CDR3 here is CASSRDYEGYTF. The CDR3 DNA reads TGTGCCAGCAGCCGGGACTACGAGGGCTACACCTTC.

This rearrangement joins TRBV4-1 to TRBJ2-1; D not certain. The ends were cut back, 1 base at V and 5 bases at J, with 3 bases in the middle. From germline, CDR1 is MGHRA and CDR2 YSYEKL. This CDR3 has 12 residues. This chain's CDR3 is CASSQGDNEQFF. The CDR3 coding sequence is TGCGCCAGCAGCCAAGGAGACAATGAGCAGTTCTTC.

The chain recombines TRBV4-3 with TRBJ1-2, with TRBD1 identical over 10 bases. Losses at the gene ends were 1 base for V and 2 bases for J; bases not matched to a gene: 10. Germline assignment: CDR1 LGHNA and CDR2 YSLEER. The CDR3 spans 18 residues. CDR3 sequence reads: CASSQVSMRTGGNYGYTF. The CDR3 bases are TGCGCCAGCAGCCAAGTATCGATGAGGACAGGGGGGAACTATGGCTACACCTTC.

The gene calls are TRBV7-6 and TRBJ2-7; 8 positions agree with TRBD1. The CDR3 is made up of 17 amino acids. V lost 0 bases to trimming and J lost 5 bases; unmatched junction nucleotides: 12. Per the germline V gene, CDR1 is SGHVS and CDR2 is FNYEAQ. In DNA form, the CDR3 reads TGTGCCAGCAGCTTAGCGGGATATGGACAGGGTAGACACGAGCAGTACTTC. This sequence encodes CASSLAGYGQGRHEQYF. Variable domain in full (rest from reference TRBV7-6 and TRBJ2-7): GAGVSQSPRYKVTKRGQDVALRCDPISGHVSLYWYRQALGQGPEFLTYFNYEAQQDKSGLPNDRFSAERPEGSISTLTIQRTEQRDSAMYRCASSLAGYGQGRHEQYFGPGTRLTVT.

This chain's CDR3 is CASSGGYLSGSTAYEQYF. The CDR3 DNA reads as TGTGCCAGCAGCGGAGGATATCTTAGCGGGAGTACGGCCTACGAGCAGTACTTC. The rearrangement joins TRBV7-2 to TRBJ2-7; 9 nucleotides agree with TRBD2. The CDR3 contains 18 residues. Trimming removed 5 bases from V and 2 bases from J; junction bases left unmatched: 16. Germline V gene data show CDR1 as SGHTA and CDR2 as FQGNSA.

The V and J genes are TRBV15 and TRBJ2-3, with 7 bases that match TRBD2. V lost 3 bases to trimming and J lost 4 bases; unmatched junction nucleotides: 10. Germline-derived CDR1 and CDR2 are LNHNV and YYDKDF (reference sequence). The CDR3 runs 16 residues. The CDR3: CATSSQPREGSDTQYF. The CDR3 coding sequence is TGTGCCACCAGCAGCCAACCCAGGGAGGGATCAGATACGCAGTATTTT.

This clone has only one observation. The V and J genes are TRBV6-1 and TRBJ2-7, with D hard to call. The CDR3 consists of 15 residues. The germline CDR1 and CDR2 sequences are MNHNS and SASEGT. Trimming shortened V by 0 bases and J by 2 bases, and 11 bases separated the two germline ends. The CDR3 region has the DNA TGTGCCAGCAGTGAAGCTGAGCCAGCCCCCTACGAGCAGTACTTC. The encoded protein is CASSEAEPAPYEQYF.

The sample holds one count of this clone. The genes are TRBV5-1 and TRBJ1-2; 7 bases are a match to TRBD1. Germline CDR1 reads SGHRS; CDR2 reads YFSETQ. V gave up 0 bases and J gave up 5 bases; unmatched junction bases: 4. This CDR3 spans 14 amino acids. CDR3 DNA sequence: TGCGCCAGCAGCTTGGCCGACAGGGCGTATGGCTACACCTTC. It encodes CASSLADRAYGYTF.

The chain carries TRBV19 and TRBJ1-2, with TRBD1 matching over 8 bases. With 5 bases clipped from V and 6 bases from J, the junction kept 14 bases outside the gene matches. Germline values: CDR1 LNHDA, CDR2 SQIVND (reference sequence). The CDR3 contains 16 residues. CDR3 in DNA: TGTGCCAGTAGTGTATTTAGTCAGGGGGCGCAGAATGGCTACACCTTC. Its protein is CASSVFSQGAQNGYTF.

The chain is built from TRBV11-2 and TRBJ2-1; TRBD2 matches at 8 bases. Germline loops: CDR1 SGHAT, CDR2 FQNNGV. V dropped 8 bases and J dropped 7; count of bases not matched to a gene: 13. CDR3 size: 15 residues. The CDR3: CASASWAGGLNEQFF. Here the CDR3 DNA reads TGTGCCAGCGCCTCTTGGGCGGGAGGTCTGAATGAGCAGTTCTTC.

V usage is TRBV10-3 and J usage is TRBJ1-3; D remains unclear. V dropped 1 base and J dropped 0 bases, with 13 bases sitting between them. This CDR3 comprises 17 residues. Germline V gene sequence: CDR1 ENHRY, CDR2 SYGVKD. CDR3 sequence reads: CAISEYGVHSSGNTIYF. For the CDR3, the DNA is TGTGCCATCAGTGAGTACGGGGTCCATTCCTCTGGAAACACCATATATTTT.

The rearrangement links TRBV27 to TRBJ2-1; 8 bases agree with TRBD1. Germline V gene sequence: CDR1 MNHEY, CDR2 SMNVEV (reference sequence). V dropped 6 bases and J dropped 5; count of bases not matched to a gene: 6. The CDR3 covers 14 residues. The CDR3 bases are TGTGCCAGCAGCCAAGGGACAGGAAACAATGAGCAGTTCTTC. The encoded protein is CASSQGTGNNEQFF.

The V and J genes are TRBV15 and TRBJ2-1; D perhaps matches TRBD1 (6 bases). Between the trimmed V and J ends, which lost 1 base and 0 bases, there was a span of 10 bases. CDR1 LNHNV and CDR2 YYDKDF come from the germline V gene (reference sequence). The CDR3 has 16 amino acids. DNA of the CDR3: TGTGCCACCAGCAGAGGAACAGGGAGCTCCTACAATGAGCAGTTCTTC. It specifies CATSRGTGSSYNEQFF.

The rearrangement links TRBV28 to TRBJ2-5; D call uncertain. Between the trimmed V and J ends, which lost 3 bases and 1 base, there was a span of 3 bases. CDR3 length: 12 amino acids. Germline assignment: CDR1 MDHEN and CDR2 SYDVKM. DNA for the CDR3: TGTGCCAGCAGTTTCACCCAAGAGACCCAGTACTTC. Protein sequence: CASSFTQETQYF.

V usage is TRBV9 and J usage is TRBJ2-7; weak D call: TRBD2 (6 bases). Per germline, CDR1 SGDLS and CDR2 YYNGEE. The CDR3 extends over 16 amino acids. Between the trimmed V and J ends, which lost 3 bases and 4 bases, there was a span of 20 bases. The CDR3 is CASSGSGRRGDYEQYF. The CDR3 coding sequence is TGTGCCAGCAGCGGATCGGGACGCCGCGGGGATTACGAGCAGTACTTC.

This CDR3 reads CASSTPAGSYEQYF. CDR3 coding DNA: TGTGCCAGTAGTACTCCTGCCGGCTCCTACGAGCAGTACTTC. The rearrangement links TRBV19 to TRBJ2-7; D not resolved. Per germline, CDR1 LNHDA and CDR2 SQIVND (reference sequence). The germline V and J ends were trimmed by 4 bases and 0 bases, with 10 bases remaining between them. The length of the CDR3 is 14 residues.

V is TRBV4-1 and J is TRBJ2-1, with unresolved D. Germline-derived CDR1 and CDR2 are MGHRA and YSYEKL. The CDR3 is made up of 17 amino acids. V lost 2 bases and J 0 bases, leaving 14 bases between the germline ends. The DNA for the CDR3 is TGCGCCAGCAGCCAAAACCATGTCATAAGCTCCTACAATGAGCAGTTCTTC. This translates into CASSQNHVISSYNEQFF.